These 22 T cell receptor beta chains came from one sample sequenced in a study of blood T cell repertoires in COVID-19 (dated by TCRdb to about 2020). The library was produced with the immunoSEQ multiplex PCR assay. The immuneACCESS repertoire file appears here via TCRdb, limited to in-frame rearrangements. These files lack a portion of the clones; in checked studies, under half of the deficit traces to unresolved V genes, and the cause of the others is not known. A total of 310,000 or so clones appear in this sample, 80% to 90% of them only once. 1% of the sample is held by the ten biggest clonotypes. Sequenced material: peripheral blood. The receptors here all came from a man aged 50 or older with active or convalescent COVID-19.

The CDR3 sequence is CASSEYASNEQFF. CDR3 coding DNA: TGTGCCAGCAGTGAATATGCTAGCAATGAGCAGTTCTTC. V and J are TRBV2 and TRBJ2-1; D ambiguous. This CDR3 has 13 residues. Trimming removed 2 bases at V and 6 bases at J, with 8 bases between. Germline values: CDR1 SNHLY, CDR2 FYNNEI.

CDR3 sequence reads: CASSGWPRSGTGNTIYF. The DNA of the CDR3 is TGTGCCAGTAGTGGATGGCCACGGTCGGGAACTGGAAACACCATATATTTT. The chain uses TRBV19 and TRBJ1-3; D uncertain. Germline CDR1 is LNHDA and CDR2 is SQIVND (reference sequence). V was clipped by 5 bases and J by 2 bases, with 19 bases between them. CDR3 length: 17 residues.

This clone was picked up one time. V gene TRBV11-2 combines with J gene TRBJ2-1, with 7 positions matching TRBD2. Germline values: CDR1 SGHAT, CDR2 FQNNGV. The CDR3 spans 17 residues. V was clipped by 6 bases and J by 4 bases; unmatched bases: 15. The CDR3 region has the DNA TGTGCCAGCAGTTTACGGGGGGTGGGACTATCTTACAATGAGCAGTTCTTC. Encoded protein: CASSLRGVGLSYNEQFF.

The chain recombines TRBV9 with TRBJ2-1, with D tentatively TRBD1 (6 bases). The V gene's germline CDR1 is SGDLS and CDR2 YYNGEE. The CDR3 runs to 15 residues. Trimming took 4 bases from V and 10 from J, leaving 21 bases between them. CDR3 nucleotide sequence: TGTGCCAGCAGCCCGACAGGACTGAAGGTTGGCGAGCAGTTCTTC. Protein: CASSPTGLKVGEQFF.

This clone was recorded only once. J is TRBJ1-1 and V is TRBV9, with D tentatively TRBD1 (6 bases). The CDR3 runs 13 residues. CDR1 SGDLS and CDR2 YYNGEE come from the germline V gene. Trimming left V 4 bases short and J 10 bases short, with 17 bases between. The CDR3 DNA is TGTGCCAGCAGCCTAAATTCCGGGACACCAGCTTTCTTT. Translating it yields CASSLNSGTPAFF. The full variable domain, with the rest looked up from reference TRBV9 and TRBJ1-1, is DSGVTQTPKHLITATGQRVTLRCSPRSGDLSVYWYQQSLDQGLQFLIQYYNGEERAKGNILERFSAQQFPDLHSELNLSSLELGDSALYFCASSLNSGTPAFFGQGTRLTVV.

This clone has only one observation. This rearrangement joins TRBV7-6 to TRBJ1-2; 8 bases map to TRBD1. The V gene end was trimmed by 1 base and the J gene end by 2 bases; junction bases not matched to a gene: 3. CDR3 length: 15 amino acids. CDR1 SGHVS and CDR2 FNYEAQ come from the germline V gene. The CDR3 coding sequence is TGTGCCAGCAGCTTAGAGGCAGGGGGCAACTATGGCTACACCTTC. This codes for CASSLEAGGNYGYTF.

This CDR3 is CASSDSGGLNGELFF. The DNA for the CDR3 is TGTGCCAGCAGTGACTCCGGGGGACTTAACGGGGAGCTGTTTTTT. The rearrangement links TRBV6-4 to TRBJ2-2, with D possibly being TRBD2 (6 bases). The CDR3 totals 15 residues. Trimming shortened V by 0 bases and J by 7 bases, and 12 bases separated the two germline ends. Germline V gene data show CDR1 as MRHNA and CDR2 as SNTAGT.

The chain carries TRBV18 and TRBJ1-5; D might be TRBD1 (5 bases). CDR3 size: 15 residues. Trimming cost V 1 base and J 2 bases, with 9 bases left between them. The germline V gene encodes CDR1 KGHSH and CDR2 LQKENI. The CDR3 bases are TGTGCCAGCTCACCACGGGGGGAGGGCAATCAGCCCCAGCATTTT. Translating gives CASSPRGEGNQPQHF.

J is TRBJ2-2 and V is TRBV5-4; 7 bases are shared with TRBD2. Germline loops: CDR1 SGHNT, CDR2 YYREEE (reference sequence). V dropped 4 bases and J dropped 4; count of bases not matched to a gene: 10. The CDR3 is made up of 16 amino acids. The CDR3, as DNA: TGTGCCAGCAGCCCAGCCGGGCGGGAGAGCACCGGGGAGCTGTTTTTT. Amino acids: CASSPAGRESTGELFF.

The chain carries TRBV3-1 (or the pseudogene TRBV3-2) and TRBJ1-4; a possible D gene is TRBD1 (6 bases). Germline V gene sequence: CDR1 LGHDT, CDR2 YNNKEL (reference sequence). The CDR3 has 14 amino acids. Deletions cut 5 bases from V and 3 bases from J, with 10 bases between. The CDR3 reads CASSDRLANEKLFF. The CDR3 bases are TGTGCCAGCAGCGACAGGTTAGCTAATGAAAAACTGTTTTTT.

The chain combines TRBV6-6 with TRBJ2-7; 7 nucleotides agree with TRBD1. The CDR3 spans 11 residues. With 9 bases clipped from V and 5 bases from J, the junction kept 4 bases outside the gene matches. Germline V CDR1 and CDR2: MNHNY, SVGAGI (reference sequence). The CDR3 here is CASRTGNEQYF. The CDR3 nucleotides read TGTGCCAGTAGGACAGGAAACGAGCAGTACTTC.

The V and J genes are TRBV20-1 and TRBJ2-1; D not certain. The germline V gene has CDR1 DFQATT and CDR2 SNEGSKA (reference sequence). The CDR3 spans 11 residues. CDR3: CGTNSYNEQFF. The CDR3 region has the DNA TGCGGAACTAATTCCTACAATGAGCAGTTCTTC.

On this clone itself: The same CDR3 also results from other DNA sequences found in this sample. The chain couples TRBV19 to TRBJ1-5; D unresolved. Germline CDR1 reads LNHDA; CDR2 reads SQIVND (reference sequence). The V gene lost 5 bases and the J gene lost 0 bases, with 8 bases spanning the gap. This CDR3 contains 14 residues. Here the CDR3 reads CASSPGASNQPQHF. DNA for the CDR3: TGTGCCAGTAGTCCGGGAGCTAGCAATCAGCCCCAGCATTTT.

The chain has TRBV7-9 and TRBJ1-2, with no clear D. The CDR3 is 12 amino acids. CDR1 and CDR2 from the germline V gene are SEHNR and FQNEAQ (reference sequence). V lost 7 bases, J lost 2 bases, and 8 bases lay in between. In DNA form, the CDR3 reads TGTGCCAGCAACGCGGTAAACTATGGCTACACCTTC. It specifies CASNAVNYGYTF.

The chain carries TRBV3-1 (or the pseudogene TRBV3-2) and TRBJ1-2, with D possibly matching TRBD1 (5 bases). CDR1 and CDR2 (germline): LGHDT, YNNKEL (reference sequence). The CDR3 spans 14 residues. V was clipped by 0 bases and J by 8 bases, with 13 bases between them. The CDR3 protein is CASSQEGVQEGYTF. The CDR3 DNA sequence: TGTGCCAGCAGCCAAGAAGGGGTTCAGGAGGGCTACACCTTC.

This chain connects TRBV30 to TRBJ1-6; no clear D. The V end lost 1 base, the J end lost 8 bases, and 9 bases lay between the germline ends. Germline assignment: CDR1 GTSNPN and CDR2 SVGIG (reference sequence). The CDR3 runs 13 residues. CDR3 amino acids: CAWSAASDSPLHF. For the CDR3, the DNA is TGTGCCTGGAGTGCGGCCAGCGATTCACCCCTCCACTTT.

The chain's CDR3 is CASSEGQGTTYEQYF. As DNA, the CDR3 is TGCGCCAGCAGTGAAGGACAGGGGACCACCTACGAGCAGTACTTC. The rearrangement links TRBV10-2 to TRBJ2-7; 9 bases match TRBD1. CDR3 length: 15 residues. J lost 2 bases, V lost 3 bases, and 5 bases had no gene match. CDR1 is WSHSY and CDR2 is SAAADI in the germline V gene.

The rearrangement joins TRBV20-1 to TRBJ1-1, with a tentative D call TRBD1 (5 bases). There are 14 residues in the CDR3. CDR1 DFQATT and CDR2 SNEGSKA come from the germline V gene (reference sequence). Between the trimmed V and J ends, which lost 3 bases and 0 bases, there was a span of 11 bases. CDR3 region: CSASRGPLNTEAFF. The CDR3 DNA sequence: TGCAGTGCTAGTAGGGGTCCACTGAACACTGAAGCTTTCTTT.

The V and J genes are TRBV18 and TRBJ2-7, with D possibly being TRBD2 (6 bases). V shed 1 base and J shed 5 bases, with 18 bases lying between them. This CDR3 is 16 amino acids long. The germline V gene has CDR1 KGHSH and CDR2 LQKENI. The CDR3 nucleotides read TGTGCCAGCTCACCACTTTCGGCGGGACCGGGGAACGAGCAGTACTTC. This codes for CASSPLSAGPGNEQYF.

The rearrangement joins TRBV5-4 to TRBJ2-1; possibly TRBD2 for D (6 bases). V lost 0 bases and J lost 1, with 11 bases in between. Germline lookup yields CDR1 SGHNT and CDR2 YYREEE (reference sequence). CDR3 size: 16 residues. CDR3 residues: CASSLDLAASYNEQFF. CDR3 coding DNA: TGTGCCAGCAGCTTGGACTTAGCGGCTTCCTACAATGAGCAGTTCTTC.

This chain links TRBV7-9 with TRBJ2-7, with D perhaps matching TRBD2 (7 bases). CDR3 length: 15 amino acids. Trimming removed 7 bases at V and 2 bases at J, with 18 bases between. Germline V CDR1 and CDR2: SEHNR, FQNEAQ (reference sequence). CDR3 region: CASTVRAGAPYEQYF. The CDR3 region has the DNA TGTGCCAGCACCGTGAGGGCGGGGGCCCCCTACGAGCAGTACTTC.

The V call is TRBV28, the J call TRBJ1-2; D might be TRBD1 (6 bases). Trimming stripped 5 bases from V and 1 base from J, with 8 bases between. The CDR3 totals 13 residues. Germline V gene sequence: CDR1 MDHEN, CDR2 SYDVKM. The CDR3 sequence: CASSPGDNYGYTF. In DNA, the CDR3 is TGTGCCAGCAGTCCAGGGGATAACTATGGCTACACCTTC.